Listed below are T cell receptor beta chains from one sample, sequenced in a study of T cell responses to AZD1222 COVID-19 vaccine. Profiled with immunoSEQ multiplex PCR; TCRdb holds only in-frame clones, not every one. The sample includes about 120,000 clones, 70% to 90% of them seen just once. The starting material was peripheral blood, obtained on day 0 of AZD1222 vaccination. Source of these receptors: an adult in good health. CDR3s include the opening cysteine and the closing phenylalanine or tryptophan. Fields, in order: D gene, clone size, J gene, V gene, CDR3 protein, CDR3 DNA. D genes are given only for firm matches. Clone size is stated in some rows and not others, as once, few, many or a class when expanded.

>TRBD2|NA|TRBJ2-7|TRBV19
CASSTSSGFSYEQYF
TGTGCCAGTAGTACTTCTAGCGGCTTCTCCTACGAGCAGTACTTC
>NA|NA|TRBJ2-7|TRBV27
CASSTGTVFYEQYF
TGTGCCAGCAGTACCGGGACTGTATTCTACGAGCAGTACTTC
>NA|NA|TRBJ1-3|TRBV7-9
CASSLMGSGNTIYF
TGTGCCAGCAGCTTGATGGGGTCTGGAAACACCATATATTTT
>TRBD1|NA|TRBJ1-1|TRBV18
CASSLIGQGGTEAFF
TGTGCCAGCTCCTTAATTGGACAGGGAGGCACTGAAGCTTTCTTT
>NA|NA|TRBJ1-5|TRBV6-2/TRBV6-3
CASSSGRGFNQPQHF
TGTGCCAGCAGTTCGGGCAGGGGTTTCAATCAGCCCCAGCATTTT
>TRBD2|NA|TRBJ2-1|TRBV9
CASSRTSGRADSYNEQFF
TGTGCCAGCAGCAGGACTAGCGGGAGGGCCGATTCCTACAATGAGCAGTTCTTC
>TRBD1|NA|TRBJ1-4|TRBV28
CASTPVHFRQGPNEKLFF
TGTGCCAGCACCCCAGTTCACTTCAGACAGGGTCCTAATGAAAAACTGTTTTTT
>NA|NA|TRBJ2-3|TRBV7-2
CASSLERDPTDTQYF
TGTGCCAGCAGCTTAGAAAGGGACCCCACAGATACGCAGTATTTT
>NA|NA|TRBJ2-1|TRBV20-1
CSARLYNEQFF
TGCAGTGCCAGACTCTACAATGAGCAGTTCTTC
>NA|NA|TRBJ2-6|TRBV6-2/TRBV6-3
CASSYEAGGANVLTF
TGTGCCAGCAGTTACGAGGCAGGGGGGGCCAACGTCCTGACTTTC
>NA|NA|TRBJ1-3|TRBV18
CASSPRSQHGDTIYF
TGTGCCAGCTCACCGAGGAGCCAGCATGGTGACACCATATATTTT
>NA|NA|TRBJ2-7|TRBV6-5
CASSYYSGSYEQYF
TGTGCCAGCAGTTACTATTCCGGGTCCTACGAGCAGTACTTC
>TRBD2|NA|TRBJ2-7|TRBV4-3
CASSQGERGLAETYEQYF
TGCGCCAGCAGCCAAGGGGAGAGGGGACTAGCGGAGACCTACGAGCAGTACTTC
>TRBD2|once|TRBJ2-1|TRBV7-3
CASSPQMSSGINEQFF
TGTGCCAGCAGCCCGCAAATGTCTAGCGGGATCAATGAGCAGTTCTTC
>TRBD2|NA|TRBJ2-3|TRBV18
CASSPPASGTWAVTDTQYF
TGTGCCAGCTCACCACCTGCTAGCGGAACTTGGGCCGTCACAGATACGCAGTATTTT
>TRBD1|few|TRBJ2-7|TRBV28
CASTLFPGQGAYEQYF
TGTGCCAGCACTCTCTTCCCGGGACAGGGTGCCTACGAGCAGTACTTC